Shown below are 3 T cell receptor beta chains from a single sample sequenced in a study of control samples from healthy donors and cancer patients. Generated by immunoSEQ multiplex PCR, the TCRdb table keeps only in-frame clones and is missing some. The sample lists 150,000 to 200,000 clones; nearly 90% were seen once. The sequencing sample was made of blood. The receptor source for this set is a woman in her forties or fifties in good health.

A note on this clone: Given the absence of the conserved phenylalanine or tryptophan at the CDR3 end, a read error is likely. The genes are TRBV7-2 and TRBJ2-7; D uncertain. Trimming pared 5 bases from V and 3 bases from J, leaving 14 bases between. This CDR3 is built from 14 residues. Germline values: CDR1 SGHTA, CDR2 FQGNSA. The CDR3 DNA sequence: TGTGCCAGCAGCCCCCAGAGAGTGTACTACGAGCAGTACCTC. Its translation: CASSPQRVYYEQYL.

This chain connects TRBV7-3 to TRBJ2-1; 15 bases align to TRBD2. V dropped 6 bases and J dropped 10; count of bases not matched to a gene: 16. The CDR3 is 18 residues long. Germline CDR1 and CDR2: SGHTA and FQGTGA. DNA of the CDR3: TGTGCCAGCAGTCGAGGACTAGCGGGGGGGCCCCCGTCAGAAGAGCAGTTCTTC. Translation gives CASSRGLAGGPPSEEQFF.

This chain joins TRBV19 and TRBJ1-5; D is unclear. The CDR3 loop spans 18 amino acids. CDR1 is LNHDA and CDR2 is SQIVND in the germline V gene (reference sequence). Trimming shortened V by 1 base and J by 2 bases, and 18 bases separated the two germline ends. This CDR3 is CASSIGRIRRGGNQPQHF. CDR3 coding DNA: TGTGCCAGTAGTATAGGACGTATACGGCGCGGAGGCAATCAGCCCCAGCATTTT.